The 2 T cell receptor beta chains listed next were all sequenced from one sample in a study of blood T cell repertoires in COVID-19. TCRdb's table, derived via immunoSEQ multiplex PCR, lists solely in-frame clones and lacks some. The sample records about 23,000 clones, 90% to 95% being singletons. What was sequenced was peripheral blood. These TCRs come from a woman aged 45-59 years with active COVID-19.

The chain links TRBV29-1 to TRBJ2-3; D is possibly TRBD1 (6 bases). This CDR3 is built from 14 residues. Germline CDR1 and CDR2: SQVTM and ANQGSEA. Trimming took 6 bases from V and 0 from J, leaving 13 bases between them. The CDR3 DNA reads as TGCAGCGTCATTAGGACAGCTAGCACAGATACGCAGTATTTT. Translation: CSVIRTASTDTQYF.

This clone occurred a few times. The CDR3 reads CASITSGGLRTEAFF. The CDR3 DNA sequence: TGTGCCAGCATTACCTCGGGGGGTTTAAGAACTGAAGCTTTCTTT. The V and J genes are TRBV28 and TRBJ1-1, with D possibly matching TRBD1 (5 bases). Looked up from germline, CDR1 is MDHEN and CDR2 is SYDVKM. This CDR3 has 15 amino acids. V lost 7 bases and J 5 bases, leaving 20 bases between the germline ends. Full variable domain (missing parts from reference TRBV28 and TRBJ1-1): DVKVTQSSRYLVKRTGEKVFLECVQDMDHENMFWYRQDPGLGLRLIYFSYDVKMKEKGDIPEGYSVSREKKERFSLILESASTNQTSMYLCASITSGGLRTEAFFGQGTRLTVV.